The 3 T cell receptor beta chains listed next were all sequenced from one sample in a study of cytomegalovirus exposure and HLA in healthy donors. Repertoires were generated with immunoSEQ multiplex PCR, while TCRdb's copy carries only in-frame clones and drops some. The sample includes more than 300,000 clones, 75% to 90% of them seen just once. Sequencing input: PBMCs. Source of these receptors: a woman aged 18-30 years in good health and CMV-seronegative.

The genes are TRBV7-8 and TRBJ1-6; D unresolved. The V end lost 5 bases, the J end lost 1 base, and 9 bases lay between the germline ends. Germline V CDR1 and CDR2: SGHVS, FQNEAQ. The CDR3 totals 15 residues. The CDR3: CASSRERSYNSPLHF. The DNA for the CDR3 is TGTGCCAGCAGCCGGGAGCGGTCCTATAATTCACCCCTCCACTTT.

The rearrangement links TRBV27 to TRBJ2-4; 9 bases align to TRBD1. Trimming removed 6 bases from V and 6 bases from J; junction bases left unmatched: 6. The CDR3 is 14 residues long. Germline V gene lookup returns CDR1 MNHEY and CDR2 SMNVEV (reference sequence). The CDR3 reads CASRRTGEGNIQYF. The CDR3 region has the DNA TGTGCCAGCAGAAGGACAGGGGAGGGAAACATTCAGTACTTC.

This chain uses TRBV9 with TRBJ2-5; TRBD1 aligns across 7 bases. This CDR3 has 16 residues. Trimming removed 0 bases from V and 1 base from J; junction bases left unmatched: 6. CDR1 is SGDLS and CDR2 is YYNGEE in the germline V gene. Here the CDR3 reads CASSVATPGGQETQYF. The CDR3 nucleotides read TGTGCCAGCAGCGTAGCTACGCCAGGGGGCCAAGAGACCCAGTACTTC.